The 12 T cell receptor beta chains listed next were all sequenced from one sample in a study of follicular helper T cells after annual influenza vaccination. Sequencing used immunoSEQ multiplex PCR; TCRdb keeps in-frame clones, though not all of them. The sample includes 12,000 or so clones, roughly three quarters of them seen just once. Regarding time point: 2015-2016 season, pre-vaccination. Sequencing was performed on CXCR5+ CD38- circulating T follicular helper cells from blood, taken on the day of influenza vaccination. As for subset: circulating Tfh, non-naive CD4+CXCR5+PD-1+ (ICOS+CD38+ or ICOS-CD38-). The source is an adult who received the influenza vaccine.

The J gene is TRBJ2-3, the V gene TRBV1; the DNA was not compared with TRBD2, the D call given in the table. TRBV1 is designated a pseudogene. The CDR3 extends over 18 amino acids. For the CDR3, the DNA is TGCACCAGCAGCCAAGGACTGAGGAAGCGGGGGGGAGAAGATACGCAGTATTTT. This codes for CTSSQGLRKRGGEDTQYF.

Only a few counts were recorded for this clone. The chain joins TRBV28 to TRBJ1-6; perhaps TRBD1 as D (5 bases). Germline CDR1 and CDR2: MDHEN and SYDVKM. The V and J ends lost 4 bases and 9 bases respectively, with 22 bases between them. This CDR3 region has 17 residues. The CDR3 nucleotides are TGTGCCAGCAGTTCGTCAACCAGGGCGCGAGGTATTTCACCCCTCCACTTT. It codes for CASSSSTRARGISPLHF. Full variable domain (remainder filled in from reference TRBV28 and TRBJ1-6): DVKVTQSSRYLVKRTGEKVFLECVQDMDHENMFWYRQDPGLGLRLIYFSYDVKMKEKGDIPEGYSVSREKKERFSLILESASTNQTSMYLCASSSSTRARGISPLHFGNGTRLTVT.

The V and J genes are TRBV9 and TRBJ2-3, with 7 bases matching TRBD2. The CDR3 is made up of 16 amino acids. V lost 0 bases and J lost 5; bases outside the gene matches: 9. Germline loops: CDR1 SGDLS, CDR2 YYNGEE. DNA of the CDR3: TGTGCCAGCAGCGTAGGCTGGGGGGGGGATAGAGATACGCAGTATTTT. It encodes CASSVGWGGDRDTQYF.

This clone appeared a single time. The gene calls are TRBV2 and TRBJ1-5, with D possibly being TRBD1 (6 bases). V was trimmed by 9 bases and J by 7 bases, leaving 13 bases between them. CDR1 and CDR2 (germline): SNHLY, FYNNEI. The CDR3 is 12 residues long. The chain's CDR3 is CASRQVGQPQHF. The CDR3 region has the DNA TGTGCCAGTCGACAGGTAGGACAGCCCCAGCATTTT.

This chain connects TRBV2 to TRBJ2-7, with D maybe TRBD2 (7 bases). Germline-derived CDR1 and CDR2 are SNHLY and FYNNEI. The CDR3 is 12 amino acids. V was trimmed by 6 bases and J by 9 bases, leaving 15 bases between them. The CDR3 sequence: CASSREETGQYF. The DNA for the CDR3 is TGTGCCAGCAGCCGGGAGGAGACAGGGCAGTACTTC. The full variable domain, completed using reference TRBV2 and TRBJ2-7, is EPEVTQTPSHQVTQMGQEVILRCVPISNHLYFYWYRQILGQKVEFLVSFYNNEISEKSEIFDDQFSVERPDGSNFTLKIRSTKLEDSAMYFCASSREETGQYFGPGTRLTVT.

This clone is labeled large. CDR3 in amino acids: CASKIRQGGLAFF. The CDR3 DNA is TGTGCCAGCAAAATAAGACAAGGGGGCTTAGCTTTCTTT. The J gene is TRBJ1-1, the V gene TRBV6-5, with 7 bases matching TRBD1. The V and J ends lost 7 bases and 10 bases, in that order; junction bases with no gene match: 12. The CDR3 runs 13 residues. CDR1 MNHEY and CDR2 SVGAGI come from the germline V gene.

The chain combines TRBV18 with TRBJ2-1, with 8 bases fitting TRBD2. Trimming cost V 2 bases and J 4 bases; bases outside gene matches: 1. Looked up from germline, CDR1 is KGHSH and CDR2 is LQKENI. The CDR3 has 14 amino acids. DNA of the CDR3: TGTGCCAGCTCACCAAGCGGGGGTTACAATGAGCAGTTCTTC. Translation: CASSPSGGYNEQFF.

The chain employs TRBV18 and TRBJ2-7, with 10 bases aligning to TRBD1. The CDR3 has 16 amino acids. CDR1 KGHSH and CDR2 LQKENI come from the germline V gene. The V segment lost 1 base and the J segment 0 bases; nucleotides outside the gene matches: 3. The CDR3 is CASSPQGTGASYEQYF. The CDR3 bases are TGTGCCAGCTCACCACAGGGGACAGGGGCCTCCTACGAGCAGTACTTC. The full variable domain, in which reference TRBV18 and TRBJ2-7 provide the parts outside the CDR3, is NAGVMQNPRHLVRRRGQEARLRCSPMKGHSHVYWYRQLPEEGLKFMVYLQKENIIDESGMPKERFSAEFPKEGPSILRIQQVVRGDSAAYFCASSPQGTGASYEQYFGPGTRLTVT.

The gene calls are TRBV4-2 and TRBJ2-5; D not certain. The germline V gene has CDR1 LGHNA and CDR2 YNFKEQ. This CDR3 comprises 14 residues. V dropped 0 bases and J dropped 3 bases, with 8 bases sitting between them. This CDR3 reads CASSQDTTKETQYF. CDR3 coding DNA: TGTGCCAGCAGCCAAGATACCACTAAAGAGACCCAGTACTTC.

This chain joins TRBV28 and TRBJ1-2; D is unresolved. CDR1 is MDHEN and CDR2 is SYDVKM in the germline V gene. The CDR3 contains 14 residues. V lost 3 bases and J 2 bases, leaving 10 bases between the germline ends. The CDR3 here is CASSFPERNYGYTF. The CDR3, as DNA: TGTGCCAGCAGTTTCCCCGAACGAAACTATGGCTACACCTTC.

DNA of the CDR3: TGTGCCAGCAGCTCCTACCTTAACAATGAGCAGTTCTTC. It codes for CASSSYLNNEQFF. The rearrangement uses TRBV7-2 and TRBJ2-1; D gene unclear. Between the trimmed V and J ends, which lost 4 bases and 5 bases, there was a span of 9 bases. From germline, CDR1 is SGHTA and CDR2 FQGNSA. The CDR3 is 13 amino acids.

V usage is TRBV20-1 and J usage is TRBJ2-7; maybe TRBD1 (6 bases). The CDR3 contains 10 residues. Trimming took off 6 bases at V and 7 bases at J, with 10 bases between the two ends. Germline-derived CDR1 and CDR2 are DFQATT and SNEGSKA (reference sequence). The CDR3 DNA follows: TGCAGTGCGGCAGGGGCTGAGCAGTACTTC. Its protein is CSAAGAEQYF.